Each of the 25 T cell receptor beta chains below was sequenced from the same sample in a study of T cell responses to AZD1222 COVID-19 vaccine. Assay: immunoSEQ multiplex PCR; the TCRdb copy retains only in-frame clones and omits some. The data contain approximately 130,000 clones, 90% to 95% of them singletons. The sample here was peripheral blood, taken on day 0 of AZD1222 vaccination. These receptors originate from an adult in good health.

The table lists this clone with a count of one. The CDR3 DNA reads TGTGCCATCAGTGAGTCCGACAGGGGCCAAGGGCAGCCCCAGCATTTT. Its protein is CAISESDRGQGQPQHF. The chain links TRBV10-3 to TRBJ1-5; 8 bases are a match to TRBD1. The V gene's germline CDR1 is ENHRY and CDR2 SYGVKD. Trimming took 0 bases from V and 7 from J; bases not matched to a gene: 8. This CDR3 spans 16 amino acids.

The rearrangement uses TRBV29-1 and TRBJ2-7; 7 bases align to TRBD1. The trim removed 6 bases at V and 2 bases at J, leaving 22 bases unmatched. Germline lookup yields CDR1 SQVTM and CDR2 ANQGSEA. This CDR3 has 18 residues. The CDR3 region has the DNA TGCAGCGTGTACCCCCTGCTTGACGAGACAGGGTTTACCTACGAGCAGTACTTC. Amino acid sequence: CSVYPLLDETGFTYEQYF.

V gene TRBV7-3 combines with J gene TRBJ1-6; D is undetermined. V was clipped by 5 bases and J by 8 bases, with 10 bases between them. Germline CDR1 and CDR2: SGHTA and FQGTGA. This CDR3 is 13 amino acids long. This CDR3 is CASSRYRDSPLHF. CDR3 DNA: TGTGCCAGCAGCAGATACAGAGATTCACCCCTCCACTTT.

The V gene is TRBV9, the J gene TRBJ2-3; 8 nucleotides line up with TRBD2. The CDR3 extends over 15 amino acids. Germline V gives CDR1 SGDLS, CDR2 YYNGEE. Trimming took 4 bases from V and 0 from J; bases not matched to a gene: 4. DNA of the CDR3: TGTGCCAGCAGCCCGGGAGGGATTAGCACAGATACGCAGTATTTT. Translating it yields CASSPGGISTDTQYF.

The CDR3 nucleotides are TGCAGCGTACCGACTAGCGCGGACGAGCAGTACTTC. Its protein product is CSVPTSADEQYF. The chain carries TRBV29-1 and TRBJ2-7; 8 bases agree with TRBD2. With V trimmed by 6 bases and J by 5 bases, 6 bases remained unmatched. The CDR3 contains 12 residues. CDR1 and CDR2 (germline): SQVTM, ANQGSEA.

This chain links TRBV28 with TRBJ1-2; maybe TRBD1 (5 bases). Germline loops: CDR1 MDHEN, CDR2 SYDVKM. V lost 5 bases and J 7 bases, leaving 17 bases between the germline ends. This CDR3 has 14 residues. This chain's CDR3 is CASSHSGQPSGYTF. In DNA form, the CDR3 reads TGTGCCAGCAGTCACTCAGGACAACCCTCTGGCTACACCTTC.

The gene calls are TRBV15 and TRBJ1-2, with TRBD1 identical over 7 bases. V gave up 0 bases and J gave up 4 bases; unmatched junction bases: 2. The CDR3 runs to 14 residues. Germline V gene lookup returns CDR1 LNHNV and CDR2 YYDKDF (reference sequence). CDR3 in amino acids: CATSRDPGGYGYTF. The CDR3 nucleotides are TGTGCCACCAGCAGAGATCCAGGGGGCTATGGCTACACCTTC.

The J gene is TRBJ1-5, the V gene TRBV3-1 (or the pseudogene TRBV3-2); weak D call: TRBD1 (6 bases). Trimming stripped 0 bases from V and 4 bases from J, with 13 bases between. Per the germline V gene, CDR1 is LGHDT and CDR2 is YNNKEL (reference sequence). This CDR3 region has 16 residues. The CDR3 loop is CASSQDHQGWNQPQHF. Here the CDR3 DNA reads TGTGCCAGCAGCCAAGATCATCAGGGGTGGAATCAGCCCCAGCATTTT.

The chain uses TRBV9 and TRBJ1-2, with a tentative D call TRBD1 (5 bases). Trimming took off 3 bases at V and 4 bases at J, with 10 bases between the two ends. CDR3 length: 13 amino acids. In germline, CDR1 is SGDLS, CDR2 YYNGEE. CDR3 nucleotide sequence: TGTGCCAGCAGCGAAACAGGCGGCTATGGCTACACCTTC. Its protein product is CASSETGGYGYTF.

This chain uses TRBV7-8 with TRBJ1-1, with 9 bases fitting TRBD1. The length of the CDR3 is 16 residues. From germline, CDR1 is SGHVS and CDR2 FQNEAQ. The V segment lost 8 bases and the J segment 5 bases; nucleotides outside the gene matches: 15. CDR3 sequence: CASGNYGQGRGTEAFF. The DNA for the CDR3 is TGTGCCAGCGGTAATTACGGACAGGGGAGGGGAACTGAAGCTTTCTTT.

The chain combines TRBV7-9 with TRBJ1-4; D is possibly TRBD1 (5 bases). The CDR3 contains 15 residues. Germline CDR1 reads SEHNR; CDR2 reads FQNEAQ (reference sequence). The V end was cut by 3 bases, the J end by 8 bases, with 16 bases between. CDR3 protein: CASSLGDGTAEKLFF. The CDR3 DNA reads as TGTGCCAGCAGCTTGGGTGACGGGACTGCAGAAAAACTGTTTTTT.

The chain carries TRBV9 and TRBJ2-7; D call uncertain. The germline V and J ends were trimmed by 0 bases and 2 bases, with 9 bases remaining between them. Germline V gene lookup returns CDR1 SGDLS and CDR2 YYNGEE. The CDR3 loop spans 14 amino acids. The CDR3 DNA follows: TGTGCCAGCAGCGTAGGGGCAGGACCCTACGAGCAGTACTTC. It encodes CASSVGAGPYEQYF.

As to this clone: Other DNA sequences in this specimen translate into the identical CDR3. J is TRBJ1-1 and V is TRBV11-2, with D possibly TRBD1 on 5 matching bases. CDR1 and CDR2 from the germline V gene are SGHAT and FQNNGV. The CDR3 sequence is 14 residues long. V was cut by 0 bases and J by 4 bases, with 9 bases left in between. CDR3 region: CASSLDPGTTEAFF. For the CDR3, the DNA is TGTGCCAGCAGCTTAGATCCCGGGACCACTGAAGCTTTCTTT.

The chain combines TRBV7-6 with TRBJ1-3; no reliable D call. The CDR3 is 16 residues long. From germline, CDR1 is SGHVS and CDR2 FNYEAQ. Trimming took 5 bases from V and 3 from J, leaving 17 bases between them. CDR3 sequence reads: CASSVVAAGIGNTIYF. Here the CDR3 DNA reads TGTGCCAGCAGCGTCGTTGCGGCGGGTATTGGAAACACCATATATTTT.

The chain uses TRBV28 and TRBJ1-5, with unresolved D. V was clipped by 4 bases and J by 6 bases, with 13 bases between them. Germline values: CDR1 MDHEN, CDR2 SYDVKM. The CDR3 sequence is 14 residues long. Written as DNA, the CDR3 is TGTGCCAGCAGTTCCTTCCTTGGCGGTCAGCCCCAGCATTTT. The encoded protein is CASSSFLGGQPQHF.

This chain connects TRBV7-2 to TRBJ1-6, with TRBD1 as a possible D gene (5 bases). Germline CDR1 reads SGHTA; CDR2 reads FQGNSA. The V and J ends lost 6 bases and 14 bases respectively, with 17 bases between them. The CDR3 totals 13 residues. The CDR3 DNA reads TGTGCCAGCAGTTTACTACACCGGGGGTCCCTCCACTTT. Amino acids: CASSLLHRGSLHF.

As DNA, the CDR3 is TGTGCCAGTAGTATTAGCACCCCGGGACAGCCCGACAAGCAGTACTTC. Residues: CASSISTPGQPDKQYF. The chain joins TRBV19 to TRBJ2-7, with TRBD1 identical over 7 bases. The CDR3 runs to 16 residues. The V and J ends lost 3 bases and 8 bases, in that order; junction bases with no gene match: 16. Germline CDR1 and CDR2: LNHDA and SQIVND (reference sequence).

The rearrangement links TRBV3-1 (or the pseudogene TRBV3-2) to TRBJ1-1, with a tentative D call TRBD1 (6 bases). CDR3 length equals 14 residues. Trimming pared 0 bases from V and 4 bases from J, leaving 9 bases between. Per the germline V gene, CDR1 is LGHDT and CDR2 is YNNKEL (reference sequence). CDR3 sequence: CASSQEQGGTEAFF. DNA for the CDR3: TGTGCCAGCAGCCAAGAACAGGGTGGCACTGAAGCTTTCTTT.

The sample holds one count of this clone. The chain employs TRBV27 and TRBJ2-1; TRBD2 matches at 12 bases. V gave up 3 bases and J gave up 0 bases; unmatched junction bases: 9. The germline V gene encodes CDR1 MNHEY and CDR2 SMNVEV (reference sequence). The length of the CDR3 is 19 residues. The CDR3 loop reads CASSFLFRLAGVSYNEQFF. DNA of the CDR3: TGTGCCAGCAGTTTTCTTTTTAGACTAGCGGGGGTCTCCTACAATGAGCAGTTCTTC.

This clone is a singleton in its sample. CDR3 protein: CASSFGTDPSYEQYF. CDR3 nucleotide sequence: TGTGCCAGCAGTTTTGGGACAGACCCATCCTACGAGCAGTACTTC. The chain combines TRBV6-9 with TRBJ2-7; 7 nucleotides align to TRBD1. The CDR3 is 15 amino acids. V was pared by 4 bases and J by 1 base, with 7 bases of the junction left unmatched. From germline, CDR1 is MNHGY and CDR2 SVAAGI.

The chain employs TRBV6-4 and TRBJ1-2, with unresolved D. Per germline, CDR1 MRHNA and CDR2 SNTAGT. The V gene lost 4 bases and the J gene lost 6 bases, with 21 bases spanning the gap. This CDR3 region has 16 residues. The DNA of the CDR3 is TGTGCCAGCAGTGTTCGACCCCCCCAGTGGCAGGATGGCTACACCTTC. As protein: CASSVRPPQWQDGYTF.

V and J are TRBV3-1 (or the pseudogene TRBV3-2) and TRBJ2-4; TRBD2 aligns across 7 bases. The CDR3 consists of 17 residues. V was pared by 0 bases and J by 0 bases, with 5 bases of the junction left unmatched. Germline V gene lookup returns CDR1 LGHDT and CDR2 YNNKEL (reference sequence). CDR3 protein: CASSQDMLAVAKNIQYF. The DNA for the CDR3 is TGTGCCAGCAGCCAAGATATGCTAGCGGTAGCCAAAAACATTCAGTACTTC.

The chain is built from TRBV2 and TRBJ2-2, with 12 bases matching TRBD2. J gave up 3 bases and V 8 bases, and 4 bases lay outside the gene matches. Germline CDR1 SNHLY, CDR2 FYNNEI. CDR3 length: 15 residues. This CDR3 reads CASRTSGIYTGELFF. The CDR3 DNA sequence: TGTGCCAGCCGGACTAGCGGGATATACACCGGGGAGCTGTTTTTT.

This sequence joins TRBV6-5 and TRBJ1-1; D is perhaps TRBD1 (5 bases). V was trimmed by 7 bases and J by 5 bases, leaving 17 bases between them. CDR3 length: 14 residues. From germline, CDR1 is MNHEY and CDR2 SVGAGI. The CDR3 loop is CASTPGTRVTEAFF. Written as DNA, the CDR3 is TGTGCCAGCACTCCGGGAACCAGGGTAACTGAAGCTTTCTTT.

The chain couples TRBV7-2 to TRBJ1-1; D is perhaps TRBD1 (6 bases). V lost 5 bases to trimming and J lost 1 base, with 11 bases between them. Per the germline V gene, CDR1 is SGHTA and CDR2 is FQGNSA. The CDR3 consists of 14 residues. The CDR3 is CASSPGGRNTEAFF. In nucleotides, the CDR3 is TGTGCCAGCAGCCCGGGGGGCCGGAACACTGAAGCTTTCTTT. The whole variable domain, remainder taken from reference TRBV7-2 and TRBJ1-1, is GAGVSQSPSNKVTEKGKDVELRCDPISGHTALYWYRQSLGQGLEFLIYFQGNSAPDKSGLPSDRFSAERTGGSVSTLTIQRTQQEDSAVYLCASSPGGRNTEAFFGQGTRLTVV.